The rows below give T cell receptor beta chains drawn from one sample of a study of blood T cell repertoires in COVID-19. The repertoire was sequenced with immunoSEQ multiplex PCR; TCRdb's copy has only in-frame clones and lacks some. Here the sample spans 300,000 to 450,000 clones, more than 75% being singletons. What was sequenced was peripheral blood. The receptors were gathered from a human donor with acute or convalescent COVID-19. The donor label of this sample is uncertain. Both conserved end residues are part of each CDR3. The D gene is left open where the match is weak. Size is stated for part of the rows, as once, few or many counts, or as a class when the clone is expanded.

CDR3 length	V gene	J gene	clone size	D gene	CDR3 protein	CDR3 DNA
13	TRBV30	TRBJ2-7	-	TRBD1	CAWSLGQGREQYF	TGTGCCTGGAGTTTGGGACAGGGGCGCGAGCAGTACTTC
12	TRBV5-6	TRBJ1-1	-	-	CASSLRDTEAFF	TGTGCCAGCAGCTTGCGCGACACTGAAGCTTTCTTT
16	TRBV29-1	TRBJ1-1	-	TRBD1	CSVRGGLHRGNTEAFF	TGCAGCGTGCGGGGCGGGCTACACAGGGGGAACACTGAAGCTTTCTTT
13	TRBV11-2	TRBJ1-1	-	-	CASSFGGNTEAFF	TGTGCCAGCAGCTTCGGCGGGAACACTGAAGCTTTCTTT
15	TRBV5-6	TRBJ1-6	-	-	CASSLGTAPNSPLHF	TGTGCCAGCAGCTTGGGGACAGCACCTAATTCACCCCTCCACTTT
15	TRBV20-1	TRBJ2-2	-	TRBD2	CSASSGGAGTGELFF	TGCAGTGCTAGTAGCGGGGGGGCCGGCACCGGGGAGCTGTTTTTT
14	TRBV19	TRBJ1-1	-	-	CASTMGRVNTEAFF	TGTGCCAGTACGATGGGCAGGGTAAACACTGAAGCTTTCTTT
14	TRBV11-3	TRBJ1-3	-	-	CASSLGSSGNTIYF	TGTGCCAGCAGCTTGGGGAGCTCTGGAAACACCATATATTTT
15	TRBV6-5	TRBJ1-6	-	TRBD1	CATTGGGTGESPLHF	TGTGCCACCACAGGTGGAGGGACAGGGGAATCACCCCTCCACTTT
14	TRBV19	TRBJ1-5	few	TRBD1	CASTEDRGLQPQHF	TGTGCCAGTACCGAGGACAGGGGCCTTCAGCCCCAGCATTTT
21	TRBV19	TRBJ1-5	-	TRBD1	CASSTSWDRGGWGQANQPQHF	TGTGCCAGTAGTACAAGCTGGGACAGGGGCGGGTGGGGACAGGCCAATCAGCCCCAGCATTTT
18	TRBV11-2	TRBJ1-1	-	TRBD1	CASSLGGTGGTGGTEAFF	TGTGCCAGCAGCTTAGGAGGGACAGGGGGAACGGGGGGCACTGAAGCTTTCTTT
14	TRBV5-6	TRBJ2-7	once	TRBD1	CASSLGQGYYEQYF	TGTGCCAGCAGCTTGGGACAGGGTTACTACGAGCAGTACTTC
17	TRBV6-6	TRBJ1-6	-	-	CASSPRDPGTYNSPLHF	TGTGCCAGCAGTCCCCGAGATCCGGGAACCTATAATTCACCCCTCCACTTT
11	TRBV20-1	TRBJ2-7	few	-	CSVPYRYEQYF	TGCAGTGTCCCCTATCGCTACGAGCAGTACTTC
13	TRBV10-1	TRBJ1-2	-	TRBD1	CASSKDRGGGYTF	TGCGCCAGCAGCAAGGACAGGGGTGGTGGCTACACCTTC
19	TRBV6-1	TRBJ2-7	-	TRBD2	CASSERYRTSGTSSYEQYF	TGTGCCAGCAGTGAACGGTATAGGACTAGCGGGACCAGCTCCTACGAGCAGTACTTC
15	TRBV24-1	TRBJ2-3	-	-	CATSDSTGSTDTQYF	TGTGCCACCAGTGATAGTACCGGGAGCACAGATACGCAGTATTTT
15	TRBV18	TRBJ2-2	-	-	CASSPPVENTGELFF	TGTGCCAGCTCACCACCCGTAGAAAACACCGGGGAGCTGTTTTTT
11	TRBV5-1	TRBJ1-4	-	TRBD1	CASSKTGCLRF	TGCGCCAGCAGCAAGACAGGGTGTTTACGGTTT
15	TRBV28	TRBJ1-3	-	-	CASQSGGAAGNTIYF	TGTGCCAGTCAAAGTGGGGGCGCGGCTGGAAACACCATATATTTT
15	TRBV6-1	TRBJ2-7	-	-	CASSEAQGLSYEQYF	TGTGCCAGCAGTGAAGCACAGGGCCTCTCCTACGAGCAGTACTTC